Shown below are 7 T cell receptor beta chains from a single sample sequenced in a study of blood T cells in healthy people across ages. The second PCR ran roughly 6 to 11 cycles with a sample-barcoded 5' primer and J-beta primers. TCRdb fed the 5' RACE reads into MiXCR, producing one record per CDR3 protein. The data hold 700,000 to 950,000 distinct CDR3 sequences, with roughly 64% observed a single time. The sample comprised blood. The receptors were gathered from a man aged 25-40 years in good health.

The chain combines TRBV5-1 with TRBJ1-6; D call uncertain. Trimming left V 1 base short and J 6 bases short, with 8 bases between. From germline, CDR1 is SGHRS and CDR2 YFSETQ. The CDR3 extends over 14 amino acids. The CDR3 region is CASSLYASNSPLHF. CDR3 DNA: TGCGCCAGCAGCTTGTACGCCTCTAATTCACCCCTCCACTTT.

Only a few counts were recorded for this clonotype. This sequence joins TRBV12-3 or TRBV12-4 and TRBJ2-5, with 10 bases identical to TRBD2. The DNA end is more similar to TRBJ2-7, so the J call may be wrong. The CDR3 has 15 residues. CDR3 in amino acids: CASSFLAGAADEQYF. The CDR3, as DNA: TGTGCCAGCAGTTTTCTAGCGGGAGCTGCCGACGAGCAGTACTTC.

This clonotype was counted a few times. This rearrangement joins TRBV7-3 to TRBJ1-1; the D gene is possibly TRBD1 (5 bases). Trimming took 2 bases from V and 11 from J, leaving 15 bases between them. This CDR3 spans 13 amino acids. The germline CDR1 and CDR2 sequences are SGHTA and FQGTGA. CDR3 in DNA: TGTGCCAGCAGCTTATTCGGGGGACCCAGCGCTTTCTTT. Its protein is CASSLFGGPSAFF.

The chain carries TRBV6-4 and TRBJ2-7; a weak D match, TRBD1 (6 bases). From germline, CDR1 is MRHNA and CDR2 SNTAGT. V shed 5 bases and J shed 7 bases, with 24 bases lying between them. The CDR3 contains 16 residues. This CDR3 reads CASSFRGSSSYNEQYF. CDR3 bases: TGTGCCAGCAGTTTCAGGGGCTCGAGCTCCTACAATGAGCAGTACTTC.

V is TRBV7-9 and J is TRBJ2-1; the D is unclear. This CDR3 region has 14 residues. CDR1 and CDR2 (germline): SEHNR, FQNEAQ (reference sequence). V dropped 2 bases and J dropped 6 bases, with 11 bases sitting between them. The CDR3 protein is CASSLSGPINEQFF. In DNA form, the CDR3 reads TGTGCCAGCAGCTTATCCGGACCAATCAATGAGCAGTTCTTC.

This chain uses TRBV6-1 with TRBJ1-2; 10 positions match TRBD1. The V gene's germline CDR1 is MNHNS and CDR2 SASEGT. Unmatched junction bases numbered 9, after V lost 0 bases and J lost 11 bases. CDR3 length: 15 amino acids. CDR3 loop: CASSEALDRGKGYTF. CDR3 nucleotide sequence: TGTGCCAGCAGTGAAGCCCTGGACAGGGGGAAGGGGTACACCTTC.

The rearrangement uses TRBV7-2 and TRBJ2-1, with D possibly TRBD2 on 5 matching bases. Trimming removed 3 bases at V and 4 bases at J, with 10 bases between. This CDR3 is built from 14 residues. CDR1 and CDR2 (germline): SGHTA, FQGNSA. The CDR3 is CASSFSGLYNEQFF. CDR3 in DNA: TGTGCCAGCAGCTTCTCCGGACTGTACAATGAGCAGTTCTTC.